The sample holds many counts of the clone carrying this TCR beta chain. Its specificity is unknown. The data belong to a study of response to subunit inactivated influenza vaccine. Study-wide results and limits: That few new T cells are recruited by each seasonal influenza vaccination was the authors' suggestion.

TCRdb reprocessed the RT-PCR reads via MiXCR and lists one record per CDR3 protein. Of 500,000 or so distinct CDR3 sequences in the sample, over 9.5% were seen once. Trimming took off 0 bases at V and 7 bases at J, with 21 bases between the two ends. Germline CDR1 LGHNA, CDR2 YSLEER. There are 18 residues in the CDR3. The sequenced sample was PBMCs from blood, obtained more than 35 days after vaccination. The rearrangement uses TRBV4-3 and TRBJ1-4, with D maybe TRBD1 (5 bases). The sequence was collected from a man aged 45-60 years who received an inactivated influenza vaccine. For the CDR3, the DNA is TGCGCCAGCAGCCAAGATCTTTCCCCATTGGGACCGAGTGAAAAACTGTTTTTT. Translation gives CASSQDLSPLGPSEKLFF.